This T cell receptor beta chain was captured by sequencing in a study of control samples from healthy donors and cancer patients (dated by TCRdb to 2019 to 2021). Preparation of the library involved the immunoSEQ multiplex PCR assay. What TCRdb holds here is the immuneACCESS table cut down to in-frame rearrangements. Part of the clones is not present; checked against another copy, under half of the missing clones reflect an unresolved V gene, and the others are unexplained. Across this sample there are roughly 140,000 clones, with around 90% seen only once. The ten largest clones take up roughly 5% of the sample. V is cut by 4 bases and J by 5 bases, and the space between the germline ends is 18 bases. The CDR3 sequence holds 15 residues, the cysteine and phenylalanine included. Of the read, only the CDR3 DNA is kept; its 45 bases are in frame from base 1. Reading the germline V gene gives CDR1 SGDLS and CDR2 YYNGEE.

Notes on this clone: Its target antigen remains unknown. Base-call qualities are not available, and no considerably larger clone is one nucleotide away.

The TCR comes from a young man in good health. The receptor chain draws on TRBV9 and TRBJ2-5, with the D gene uncertain. Sequenced material: blood. The sequenced DNA: TGTGCCAGCAGCCCCAGCGTTCGGGTGGGCGAGACCCAGTACTTC. Translated, this is CASSPSVRVGETQYF.